A single sample is the source of the 19 T cell receptor beta chains below, sequenced in a study of T cell changes during pregnancy in multiple sclerosis (dated by TCRdb to about 2019). The library relied on the immunoSEQ multiplex PCR assay. TCRdb provides this immuneACCESS table in a form limited to in-frame rearrangements. Some clones are lacking; in checked studies, under half of them reflect an unresolved V gene, and why the rest are absent is not known. Counted in this sample were about 40,000 clones; about 90% of them appeared once. The ten largest clonotypes hold approximately 0.81% of the sample. Source: CD4+ T cells from peripheral blood mononuclear cells, taken before pregnancy. Every receptor here comes from a female donor with multiple sclerosis, enrolled in a pregnancy study.

This chain connects TRBV18 to TRBJ1-1, with TRBD1 matching over 8 bases. The V and J ends lost 3 bases and 5 bases, in that order; junction bases with no gene match: 8. The CDR3 sequence is 15 residues long. Germline CDR1 is KGHSH and CDR2 is LQKENI. Here the CDR3 reads CASSPSGQGKTEAFF. CDR3 in DNA: TGTGCCAGCTCACCCTCAGGACAGGGAAAGACTGAAGCTTTCTTT.

The rearrangement joins TRBV15 to TRBJ2-6; D not resolved. V was clipped by 0 bases and J by 4 bases, with 7 bases between them. There are 15 residues in the CDR3. The germline CDR1 and CDR2 sequences are LNHNV and YYDKDF (reference sequence). In nucleotides, the CDR3 is TGTGCCACCAGCAGAGATATTCCGGGGGCCAACGTCCTGACTTTC. It codes for CATSRDIPGANVLTF.

This chain joins TRBV28 and TRBJ2-7, with 7 bases lining up with TRBD1. The CDR3 contains 13 residues. Per germline, CDR1 MDHEN and CDR2 SYDVKM. Trimming took 6 bases from V and 0 from J; bases not matched to a gene: 2. CDR3 bases: TGTGCCAGCAGGTCAGGGGGCTCCTACGAGCAGTACTTC. Amino acid sequence: CASRSGGSYEQYF.

This clone was recorded once. The V and J genes are TRBV4-1 and TRBJ2-7, with TRBD1 matching over 9 bases. V lost 2 bases to trimming and J lost 4 bases; unmatched junction nucleotides: 3. The CDR3 sequence is 14 residues long. In germline, CDR1 is MGHRA, CDR2 YSYEKL. This chain's CDR3 is CASSQTGGSYEQYF. CDR3 nucleotide sequence: TGCGCCAGCAGCCAAACAGGGGGCTCGTACGAGCAGTACTTC.

This rearrangement joins TRBV28 to TRBJ2-7; tentative D call: TRBD1 (5 bases). V lost 8 bases and J lost 5, with 19 bases in between. The CDR3 runs 14 residues. Germline CDR1 reads MDHEN; CDR2 reads SYDVKM. The CDR3 DNA reads TGTGCCAGCCAAAAGGGGTTGGGCACAAACGAGCAGTACTTC. Amino acids: CASQKGLGTNEQYF.

This rearrangement joins TRBV15 to TRBJ2-1; TRBD2 agrees at 7 bases. Germline loops: CDR1 LNHNV, CDR2 YYDKDF (reference sequence). Germline trimming cut 0 bases from V and 4 bases from J; bases unmatched to any gene: 3. The CDR3 extends over 15 amino acids. The CDR3, as DNA: TGTGCCACCAGCAGAGATCAGGGAGGGTACAATGAGCAGTTCTTC. Translated, it gives CATSRDQGGYNEQFF.

The V gene is TRBV27, the J gene TRBJ2-7; a weak D match, TRBD2 (6 bases). Per germline, CDR1 MNHEY and CDR2 SMNVEV (reference sequence). The CDR3 is 15 amino acids. Trimming removed 2 bases from V and 1 base from J, with 12 bases in between. CDR3 bases: TGTGCCAGCAGTTTAATGAGTGCGGGGTCCTACGAGCAGTACTTC. It yields the protein CASSLMSAGSYEQYF.

The gene calls are TRBV6-1 and TRBJ2-1, with D perhaps matching TRBD2 (5 bases). Between the trimmed V and J ends, which lost 6 bases and 7 bases, there was a span of 16 bases. The CDR3 has 14 amino acids. Germline CDR1 and CDR2: MNHNS and SASEGT. Here the CDR3 reads CASSPRRTGNEQFF. The CDR3, as DNA: TGTGCCAGCAGCCCTAGGCGCACGGGAAATGAGCAGTTCTTC.

The J gene is TRBJ1-3, the V gene TRBV6-5; a possible D gene is TRBD1 (5 bases). CDR1 and CDR2 from the germline V gene are MNHEY and SVGAGI. Trimming pared 5 bases from V and 2 bases from J, leaving 10 bases between. This CDR3 comprises 14 residues. As DNA, the CDR3 is TGTGCCAGCAGTGGGGGGGGACCTGGAAACACCATATATTTT. Translating gives CASSGGGPGNTIYF.

The rearrangement links TRBV27 to TRBJ2-1; D uncertain. The CDR3 is 13 amino acids. The germline V and J ends were trimmed by 8 bases and 2 bases, with 10 bases remaining between them. From germline, CDR1 is MNHEY and CDR2 SMNVEV (reference sequence). The CDR3 protein is CASRLYPYNEQFF. The CDR3 DNA is TGTGCCAGCCGACTGTACCCCTACAATGAGCAGTTCTTC.

The chain recombines TRBV2 with TRBJ1-4; perhaps TRBD1 as D (6 bases). Germline loops: CDR1 SNHLY, CDR2 FYNNEI. There are 16 residues in the CDR3. Between the trimmed V and J ends, which lost 7 bases and 2 bases, there was a span of 17 bases. CDR3 nucleotides: TGTGCCAGCACCCTCAGGGGATTGGCGACTAATGAAAAACTGTTTTTT. Its protein is CASTLRGLATNEKLFF.

The chain employs TRBV9 and TRBJ2-2; D possibly corresponds to TRBD1 (6 bases). Germline V CDR1 and CDR2: SGDLS, YYNGEE. The CDR3 loop spans 14 amino acids. V was trimmed by 4 bases and J by 5 bases, leaving 12 bases between them. CDR3 DNA sequence: TGTGCCAGCAGCTTTTCCCAGGGGACCGGGGAGCTGTTTTTT. This codes for CASSFSQGTGELFF.

This clone showed up just once. J is TRBJ2-1 and V is TRBV19; D may be TRBD2 (7 bases). Germline loops: CDR1 LNHDA, CDR2 SQIVND (reference sequence). Between the trimmed V and J ends, which lost 2 bases and 6 bases, there was a span of 17 bases. The CDR3 runs to 16 residues. The CDR3 coding sequence is TGTGCCAGTAGTATAAGGGGGGGGGCAGACCCCAATGAGCAGTTCTTC. This encodes CASSIRGGADPNEQFF.

The chain recombines TRBV6-6 with TRBJ2-7, with D maybe TRBD2 (5 bases). Germline V gene data show CDR1 as MNHNY and CDR2 as SVGAGI (reference sequence). The CDR3 consists of 14 residues. Trimming removed 4 bases at V and 2 bases at J, with 12 bases between. This chain's CDR3 is CASSFRTGTYEQYF. CDR3 nucleotides: TGTGCCAGCAGTTTTCGGACGGGGACCTACGAGCAGTACTTC.

To note about this clone: One junction end does not reproduce the germline sequence, and a read error may be involved. The rearrangement uses TRBV7-7 and TRBJ2-6, with 13 bases fitting TRBD2. Germline CDR1 SSHAT, CDR2 FNYEAQ (reference sequence). This CDR3 has 17 amino acids. CDR3 DNA: TGTGCTAGCAGCTTAGGACTAGCGGGAGTTGGGGCCAACGTCCTGACTTTC. It translates to CASSLGLAGVGANVLTF.

The rearrangement links TRBV10-3 to TRBJ2-7, with 13 bases identical to TRBD2. With V trimmed by 3 bases and J by 4 bases, 6 bases remained unmatched. The CDR3 is 16 amino acids. Germline CDR1 ENHRY, CDR2 SYGVKD. The CDR3 DNA reads TGTGCCATCAGTGAACCGGGACTAGCGGGGAAGTACGAGCAGTACTTC. Amino acids: CAISEPGLAGKYEQYF.

Regarding this clone: At one of its ends the junction is not consistent with the germline gene, which may arise from a read error. The chain carries TRBV5-1 and TRBJ1-6; 7 bases fit TRBD1. The CDR3 contains 14 residues. Germline lookup yields CDR1 SGHRS and CDR2 YFSETQ. CDR3 loop: CASRLDRTNSPLHF. In DNA, the CDR3 is TGCGCCAGCAGGTTGGACAGGACCAATTCACCCCTCCACTTT.

The chain joins TRBV5-4 to TRBJ2-5, with 11 bases fitting TRBD2. The CDR3 is 17 residues long. The germline V gene encodes CDR1 SGHNT and CDR2 YYREEE (reference sequence). V was clipped by 4 bases and J by 5 bases; unmatched bases: 13. CDR3: CASSPLGVAGGMETQYF. The CDR3, as DNA: TGTGCCAGCAGCCCCCTGGGCGTAGCGGGAGGGATGGAGACCCAGTACTTC.

The J gene is TRBJ1-1, the V gene TRBV5-4; tentatively, D is TRBD1 (6 bases). The CDR3 has 14 residues. The V gene's germline CDR1 is SGHNT and CDR2 YYREEE (reference sequence). Deletions cut 3 bases from V and 11 bases from J, with 20 bases between. CDR3 in amino acids: CASSSQTGTSKAFF. Here the CDR3 DNA reads TGTGCCAGCAGCTCCCAAACAGGGACGTCGAAGGCTTTCTTT.